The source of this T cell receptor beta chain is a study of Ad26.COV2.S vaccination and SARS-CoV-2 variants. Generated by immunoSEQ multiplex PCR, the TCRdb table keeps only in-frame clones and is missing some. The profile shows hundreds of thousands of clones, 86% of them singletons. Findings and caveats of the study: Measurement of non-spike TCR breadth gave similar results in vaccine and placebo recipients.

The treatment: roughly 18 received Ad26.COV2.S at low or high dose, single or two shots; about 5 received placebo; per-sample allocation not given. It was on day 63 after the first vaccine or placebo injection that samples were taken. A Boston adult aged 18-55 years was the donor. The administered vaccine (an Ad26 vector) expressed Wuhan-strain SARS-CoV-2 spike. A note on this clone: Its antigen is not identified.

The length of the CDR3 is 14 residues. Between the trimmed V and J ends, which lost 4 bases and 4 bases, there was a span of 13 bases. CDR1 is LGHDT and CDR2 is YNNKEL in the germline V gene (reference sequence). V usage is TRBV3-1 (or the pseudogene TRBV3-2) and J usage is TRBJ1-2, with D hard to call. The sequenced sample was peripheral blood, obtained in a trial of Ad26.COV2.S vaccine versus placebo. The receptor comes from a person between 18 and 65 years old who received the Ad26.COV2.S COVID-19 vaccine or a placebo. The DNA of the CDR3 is TGTGCCAGCAGCCGGCGTGAAGGCATCTATGGCTACACCTTC. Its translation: CASSRREGIYGYTF.